The rows below give T cell receptor beta chains drawn from one sample of a study of beta chain features in type 1 diabetes. Clones were sequenced by immunoSEQ multiplex PCR, and TCRdb holds only the in-frame ones, with some missing. The sample records some 140,000 clones, approximately 10% being singletons. What was sequenced was central memory CD4+ T cells from blood. These receptors originate from a man aged 30 to 45 with type 1 diabetes. Both conserved end residues are part of each CDR3. The D gene is left open where the match is weak. Expanded clones get a size class; other rows say once, few or many, or leave the size out.

abundance: .
v_gene: TRBV7-2
j_gene: TRBJ1-6
len: 14
d_gene: .
CDR3aa: CASSFTGYDSPLHF
CDR3nt: TGTGCCAGCAGCTTTACAGGGTATGATTCACCCCTCCACTTT

abundance: .
v_gene: TRBV20-1
j_gene: TRBJ2-4
len: 11
d_gene: TRBD1
CDR3aa: CSASGQGIQYF
CDR3nt: TGCAGTGCATCGGGACAGGGGATTCAGTACTTC

abundance: few
v_gene: TRBV7-3
j_gene: TRBJ2-1
len: 15
d_gene: TRBD2
CDR3aa: CASSLMGTSGGEQFF
CDR3nt: TGTGCCAGCAGCTTAATGGGGACTAGCGGCGGTGAGCAGTTCTTC

abundance: .
v_gene: TRBV7-2
j_gene: TRBJ2-2
len: 15
d_gene: TRBD2
CDR3aa: CASSLTGGVTGELFF
CDR3nt: TGTGCCAGCAGCTTGACCGGGGGGGTCACCGGGGAGCTGTTTTTT

abundance: .
v_gene: TRBV9
j_gene: TRBJ2-2
len: 16
d_gene: TRBD2
CDR3aa: CASSPTGGINTGELFF
CDR3nt: TGTGCCAGCAGCCCTACGGGAGGGATAAACACCGGGGAGCTGTTTTTT

abundance: .
v_gene: TRBV7-3
j_gene: TRBJ2-7
len: 17
d_gene: TRBD2
CDR3aa: CASSYGLAGTISYEQYF
CDR3nt: TGTGCCAGCAGCTACGGACTAGCGGGGACCATCTCCTACGAGCAGTACTTC

abundance: .
v_gene: TRBV7-2
j_gene: TRBJ2-2
len: 15
d_gene: .
CDR3aa: CASSSHGGRSGELFF
CDR3nt: TGTGCCAGCAGCTCTCATGGGGGGAGGTCCGGGGAGCTGTTTTTT

abundance: .
v_gene: TRBV28
j_gene: TRBJ2-7
len: 14
d_gene: .
CDR3aa: CASSFLPSTYEQYF
CDR3nt: TGTGCCAGCAGTTTTTTACCTAGTACCTACGAGCAGTACTTC

abundance: few
v_gene: TRBV4-2
j_gene: TRBJ1-2
len: 13
d_gene: .
CDR3aa: CASSQGTSYGYTF
CDR3nt: TGTGCCAGCAGCCAAGGGACAAGCTATGGCTACACCTTC

abundance: many
v_gene: TRBV7-2
j_gene: TRBJ2-1
len: 17
d_gene: TRBD2
CDR3aa: CASSDKSGGPSYNEQFF
CDR3nt: TGTGCCAGCAGCGATAAAAGCGGGGGGCCCTCCTACAATGAGCAGTTCTTC

abundance: .
v_gene: TRBV5-4
j_gene: TRBJ1-2
len: 16
d_gene: TRBD1
CDR3aa: CASSPIQGGTSYGYTF
CDR3nt: TGTGCCAGCAGCCCGATACAGGGGGGGACCTCCTATGGCTACACCTTC

abundance: few
v_gene: TRBV7-9
j_gene: TRBJ1-2
len: 15
d_gene: .
CDR3aa: CASSLVRGGSYGYTF
CDR3nt: TGTGCCAGCAGCTTAGTCCGCGGAGGAAGTTATGGCTACACCTTC

abundance: .
v_gene: TRBV10-3
j_gene: TRBJ2-5
len: 13
d_gene: .
CDR3aa: CAISESNRETQYF
CDR3nt: TGTGCCATCAGTGAGTCCAACAGGGAGACCCAGTACTTC

abundance: .
v_gene: TRBV7-3
j_gene: TRBJ2-2
len: 14
d_gene: .
CDR3aa: CASSKGRESGELFF
CDR3nt: TGTGCCAGCTCCAAAGGGCGGGAATCCGGGGAGCTGTTTTTT

abundance: many
v_gene: TRBV4-2
j_gene: TRBJ2-7
len: 15
d_gene: TRBD1
CDR3aa: CASSQGQGQGYEQYF
CDR3nt: TGTGCCAGCAGCCAAGGACAGGGACAGGGCTACGAGCAGTACTTC

abundance: few
v_gene: TRBV5-1
j_gene: TRBJ2-1
len: 12
d_gene: .
CDR3aa: CASSLVAYEQFF
CDR3nt: TGCGCCAGCAGCTTGGTGGCCTATGAGCAGTTCTTC

abundance: few
v_gene: TRBV6-5
j_gene: TRBJ2-7
len: 13
d_gene: TRBD1
CDR3aa: CASRNGQAYEQYF
CDR3nt: TGTGCCAGCAGAAATGGACAGGCCTACGAGCAGTACTTC

abundance: many
v_gene: TRBV30
j_gene: TRBJ2-1
len: 13
d_gene: .
CDR3aa: CAWSVVHGNEQFF
CDR3nt: TGTGCCTGGAGTGTCGTTCACGGCAATGAGCAGTTCTTC

abundance: .
v_gene: TRBV28
j_gene: TRBJ1-6
len: 14
d_gene: .
CDR3aa: CASSLYTYNSPLHF
CDR3nt: TGTGCCAGCAGTTTATACACCTATAATTCACCCCTCCACTTT

abundance: .
v_gene: TRBV4-2
j_gene: TRBJ2-1
len: 13
d_gene: .
CDR3aa: CASSQDSSDEQFF
CDR3nt: TGTGCCAGCAGCCAAGATTCTTCCGATGAGCAGTTCTTC

abundance: .
v_gene: TRBV7-9
j_gene: TRBJ2-5
len: 15
d_gene: TRBD1
CDR3aa: CASSSIQGAQETQYF
CDR3nt: TGTGCCAGCAGCTCCATCCAGGGGGCACAAGAGACCCAGTACTTC

abundance: few
v_gene: TRBV7-3
j_gene: TRBJ2-5
len: 15
d_gene: .
CDR3aa: CASSVRAGAQETQYF
CDR3nt: TGTGCCAGCAGCGTGCGGGCGGGGGCCCAAGAGACCCAGTACTTC

abundance: few
v_gene: TRBV29-1
j_gene: TRBJ1-2
len: 13
d_gene: .
CDR3aa: CSVEVGSPYGYTF
CDR3nt: TGCAGCGTTGAAGTGGGCAGCCCCTATGGCTACACCTTC

abundance: .
v_gene: TRBV7-9
j_gene: TRBJ1-1
len: 12
d_gene: .
CDR3aa: CASSLVNTEAFF
CDR3nt: TGTGCCAGCAGCCTCGTTAACACTGAAGCTTTCTTT

abundance: few
v_gene: TRBV30
j_gene: TRBJ2-7
len: 12
d_gene: TRBD2
CDR3aa: CAWSVTGGEQYF
CDR3nt: TGTGCCTGGAGTGTGACGGGGGGCGAGCAGTACTTC

abundance: few
v_gene: TRBV29-1
j_gene: TRBJ1-5
len: 13
d_gene: .
CDR3aa: CSVSGPREQPQHF
CDR3nt: TGCAGCGTCTCGGGACCCCGGGAGCAGCCCCAGCATTTT

abundance: few
v_gene: TRBV9
j_gene: TRBJ2-3
len: 14
d_gene: TRBD1
CDR3aa: CASSGQGAPDTQYF
CDR3nt: TGTGCCAGCAGTGGACAGGGTGCCCCAGATACGCAGTATTTT

abundance: .
v_gene: TRBV30
j_gene: TRBJ1-1
len: 13
d_gene: .
CDR3aa: CAWSAGSDSEAFF
CDR3nt: TGTGCCTGGAGCGCGGGGTCGGACTCTGAAGCTTTCTTT

abundance: few
v_gene: TRBV7-8
j_gene: TRBJ1-6
len: 16
d_gene: TRBD1
CDR3aa: CASSSEGQAGGSPLHF
CDR3nt: TGTGCCAGCAGCTCAGAAGGACAGGCAGGAGGTTCACCCCTCCACTTT

abundance: few
v_gene: TRBV28
j_gene: TRBJ1-2
len: 15
d_gene: TRBD1
CDR3aa: CASSAPGQGANGYTF
CDR3nt: TGTGCCAGCAGTGCTCCGGGACAGGGAGCCAATGGCTACACCTTC

abundance: few
v_gene: TRBV18
j_gene: TRBJ1-1
len: 15
d_gene: TRBD1
CDR3aa: CASSPSTGTNTEAFF
CDR3nt: TGTGCCAGCTCACCCTCGACAGGGACTAACACTGAAGCTTTCTTT

abundance: .
v_gene: TRBV5-1
j_gene: TRBJ2-1
len: 15
d_gene: .
CDR3aa: CASSLGAGSYNEQFF
CDR3nt: TGCGCCAGCAGCTTGGGGGCGGGTTCCTACAATGAGCAGTTCTTC

abundance: .
v_gene: TRBV2
j_gene: TRBJ2-6
len: 16
d_gene: TRBD2
CDR3aa: CATSRGLGSGANVLTF
CDR3nt: TGTGCCACCTCGAGGGGACTAGGATCCGGGGCCAACGTCCTGACTTTC

abundance: .
v_gene: TRBV5-1
j_gene: TRBJ2-7
len: 16
d_gene: TRBD1
CDR3aa: CASSLGQGAGSYEQYF
CDR3nt: TGCGCCAGCAGCTTGGGACAGGGGGCAGGATCCTACGAGCAGTACTTC

abundance: few
v_gene: TRBV18
j_gene: TRBJ2-1
len: 14
d_gene: .
CDR3aa: CAGHPTGGPNEQFF
CDR3nt: TGTGCCGGCCATCCTACGGGGGGCCCTAATGAGCAGTTCTTC

abundance: few
v_gene: TRBV28
j_gene: TRBJ2-7
len: 15
d_gene: .
CDR3aa: CASSSLTGYSYEQYF
CDR3nt: TGTGCCAGCAGTTCCCTGACAGGTTACTCCTACGAGCAGTACTTC

abundance: few
v_gene: TRBV7-2
j_gene: TRBJ2-7
len: 14
d_gene: .
CDR3aa: CATSEVTISTEQYF
CDR3nt: TGTGCGACCTCAGAGGTGACTATTTCTACCGAGCAGTACTTC

abundance: .
v_gene: TRBV5-4
j_gene: TRBJ2-3
len: 12
d_gene: .
CDR3aa: CASSLERDTQYF
CDR3nt: TGTGCCAGCAGCTTGGAACGGGATACGCAGTATTTT

abundance: .
v_gene: TRBV27
j_gene: TRBJ2-1
len: 13
d_gene: TRBD2
CDR3aa: CASRISGGNEQFF
CDR3nt: TGTGCCAGCAGAATTTCGGGGGGCAATGAGCAGTTCTTC

abundance: few
v_gene: TRBV6-5
j_gene: TRBJ1-1
len: 15
d_gene: .
CDR3aa: CASSYSEGVGTEAFF
CDR3nt: TGTGCCAGCAGTTACTCGGAGGGTGTGGGCACTGAAGCTTTCTTT

abundance: .
v_gene: TRBV5-6
j_gene: TRBJ1-4
len: 15
d_gene: .
CDR3aa: CASSFERLGNEKLFF
CDR3nt: TGTGCCAGCAGCTTCGAGAGGCTCGGTAATGAAAAACTGTTTTTT

abundance: few
v_gene: TRBV21-1
j_gene: TRBJ2-1
len: 18
d_gene: .
CDR3aa: CASSIGLAGIASYNEQFF
CDR3nt: TGTGCCAGCAGCATTGGACTAGCGGGGATTGCCTCCTACAATGAGCAGTTCTTC

abundance: few
v_gene: TRBV25-1
j_gene: TRBJ1-6
len: 13
d_gene: TRBD1
CDR3aa: CASSGQGNSPLHF
CDR3nt: TGTGCCAGCAGTGGACAGGGGAATTCACCCCTCCACTTT

abundance: .
v_gene: TRBV6-5
j_gene: TRBJ2-5
len: 15
d_gene: TRBD1
CDR3aa: CASSRTTGVRETQYF
CDR3nt: TGTGCCAGCAGCCGCACGACAGGGGTTCGGGAGACCCAGTACTTC

abundance: .
v_gene: TRBV6-6
j_gene: TRBJ2-7
len: 15
d_gene: TRBD1
CDR3aa: CASSYRSQGAHEQYF
CDR3nt: TGTGCCAGCAGCTACAGGTCGCAGGGGGCCCACGAGCAGTACTTC

abundance: few
v_gene: TRBV6-6
j_gene: TRBJ1-5
len: 16
d_gene: .
CDR3aa: CASSYRRVNSNQPQHF
CDR3nt: TGTGCCAGCAGTTACAGGAGAGTTAATAGCAATCAGCCCCAGCATTTT

abundance: few
v_gene: TRBV9
j_gene: TRBJ1-1
len: 14
d_gene: .
CDR3aa: CASSVVSTGTEAFF
CDR3nt: TGTGCCAGCAGCGTAGTCTCTACAGGGACTGAAGCTTTCTTT

abundance: .
v_gene: TRBV29-1
j_gene: TRBJ2-3
len: 13
d_gene: .
CDR3aa: CSVRSRGADTQYF
CDR3nt: TGCAGCGTCCGATCTCGCGGGGCAGATACGCAGTATTTT

abundance: few
v_gene: TRBV7-3
j_gene: TRBJ2-7
len: 15
d_gene: .
CDR3aa: CASSLRAGGIYEQYF
CDR3nt: TGTGCCAGCAGCTTAAGGGCAGGAGGGATCTACGAGCAGTACTTC